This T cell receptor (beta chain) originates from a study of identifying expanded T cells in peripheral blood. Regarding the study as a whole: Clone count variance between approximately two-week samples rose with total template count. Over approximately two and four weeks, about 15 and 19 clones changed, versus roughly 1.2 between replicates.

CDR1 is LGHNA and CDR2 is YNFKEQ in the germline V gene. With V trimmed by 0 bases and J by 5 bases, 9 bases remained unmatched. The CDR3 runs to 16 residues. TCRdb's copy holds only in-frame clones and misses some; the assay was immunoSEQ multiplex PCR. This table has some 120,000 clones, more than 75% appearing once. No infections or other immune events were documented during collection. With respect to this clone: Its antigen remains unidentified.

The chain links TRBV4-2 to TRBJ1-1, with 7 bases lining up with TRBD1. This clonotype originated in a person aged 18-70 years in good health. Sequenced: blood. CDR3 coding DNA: TGTGCCAGCAGCCAAGAAGCCACGCCCAGGGGGACTGAAGCTTTCTTT. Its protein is CASSQEATPRGTEAFF.